One sample yielded the 3 T cell receptor beta chains listed below, sequenced in a study of blood T cell repertoires in COVID-19. TCRdb's table, derived via immunoSEQ multiplex PCR, lists solely in-frame clones and lacks some. The sample lists 130,000 to 150,000 clones, approximately 85% occurring once. Material: peripheral blood. These receptors were obtained from a woman in her fifties or sixties with COVID-19, enrolled during active disease.

This clone was observed a single time. The chain joins TRBV28 to TRBJ2-5; 13 positions match TRBD2. The length of the CDR3 is 15 residues. V gave up 4 bases and J gave up 6 bases; unmatched junction bases: 5. Germline CDR1 MDHEN, CDR2 SYDVKM. CDR3 bases: TGTGCCAGCAGTTCTTGGACTAGCGGGGGAAAGACCCAGTACTTC. It yields the protein CASSSWTSGGKTQYF. The entire variable domain, with the rest obtained from reference TRBV28 and TRBJ2-5, is as follows: DVKVTQSSRYLVKRTGEKVFLECVQDMDHENMFWYRQDPGLGLRLIYFSYDVKMKEKGDIPEGYSVSREKKERFSLILESASTNQTSMYLCASSSWTSGGKTQYFGPGTRLLVL.

There are a few counts of this clone. The chain links TRBV10-3 to TRBJ1-3; unclear D gene. V was shortened by 3 bases and J by 3 bases, with 21 bases between the two germline ends. Germline V gene data show CDR1 as ENHRY and CDR2 as SYGVKD. CDR3 length: 18 amino acids. CDR3 protein: CAISDPRDTVVFGNTIYF. The CDR3, as DNA: TGTGCCATCAGTGATCCCCGCGACACGGTGGTTTTTGGAAACACCATATATTTT.

This clone came up once. The chain uses TRBV5-4 and TRBJ2-1; TRBD1 matches 8 bases. CDR1 is SGHNT, CDR2 YYREEE, per germline (reference sequence). CDR3 length: 14 residues. V dropped 0 bases and J dropped 8; count of bases not matched to a gene: 4. In DNA, the CDR3 is TGTGCCAGCAGCTTGGATCAGGGGGCGTATGAGCAGTTCTTC. This codes for CASSLDQGAYEQFF. Based on the CDR3 plus reference TRBV5-4 and TRBJ2-1, the full variable domain is ETGVTQSPTHLIKTRGQQVTLRCSSQSGHNTVSWYQQALGQGPQFIFQYYREEENGRGNFPPRFSGLQFPNYSSELNVNALELDDSALYLCASSLDQGAYEQFFGPGTRLTVL.